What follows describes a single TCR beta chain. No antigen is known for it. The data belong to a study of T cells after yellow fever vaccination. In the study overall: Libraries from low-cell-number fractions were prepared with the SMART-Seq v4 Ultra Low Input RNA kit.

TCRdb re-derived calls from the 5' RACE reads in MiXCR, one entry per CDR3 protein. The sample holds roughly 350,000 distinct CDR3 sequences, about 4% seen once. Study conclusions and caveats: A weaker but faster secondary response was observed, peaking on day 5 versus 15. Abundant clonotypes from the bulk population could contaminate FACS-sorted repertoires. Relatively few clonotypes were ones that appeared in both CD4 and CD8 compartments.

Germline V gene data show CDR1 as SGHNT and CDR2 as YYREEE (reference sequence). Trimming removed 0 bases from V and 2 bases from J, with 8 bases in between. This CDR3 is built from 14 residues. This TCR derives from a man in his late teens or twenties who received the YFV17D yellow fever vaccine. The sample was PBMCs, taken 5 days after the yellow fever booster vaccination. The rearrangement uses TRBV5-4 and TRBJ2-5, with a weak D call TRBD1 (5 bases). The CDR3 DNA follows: TGTGCCAGCAGCTTGGATCAGGGACAAGAGACCCAGTACTTC. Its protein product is CASSLDQGQETQYF.